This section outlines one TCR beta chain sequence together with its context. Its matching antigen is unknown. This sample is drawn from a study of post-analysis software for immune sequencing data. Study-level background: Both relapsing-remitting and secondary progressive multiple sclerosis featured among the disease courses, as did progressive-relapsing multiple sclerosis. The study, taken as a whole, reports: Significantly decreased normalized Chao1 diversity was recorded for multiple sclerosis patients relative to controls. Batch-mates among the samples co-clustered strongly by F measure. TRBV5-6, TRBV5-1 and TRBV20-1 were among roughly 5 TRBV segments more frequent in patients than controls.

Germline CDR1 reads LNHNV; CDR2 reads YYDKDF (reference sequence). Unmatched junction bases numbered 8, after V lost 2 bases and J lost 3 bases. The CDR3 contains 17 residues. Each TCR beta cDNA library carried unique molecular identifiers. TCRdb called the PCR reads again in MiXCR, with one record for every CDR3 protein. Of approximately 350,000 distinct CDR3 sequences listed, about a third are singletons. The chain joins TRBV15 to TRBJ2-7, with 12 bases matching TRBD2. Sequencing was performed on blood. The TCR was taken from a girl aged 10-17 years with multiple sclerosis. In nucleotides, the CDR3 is TGTGCCACCAGCAGACAACGAGGACTAGCGGGATTCTACGAGCAGTACTTC. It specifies CATSRQRGLAGFYEQYF. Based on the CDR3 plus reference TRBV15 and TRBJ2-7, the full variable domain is DAMVIQNPRYQVTQFGKPVTLSCSQTLNHNVMYWYQQKSSQAPKLLFHYYDKDFNNEADTPDNFQSRRPNTSFCFLDIRSPGLGDTAMYLCATSRQRGLAGFYEQYFGPGTRLTVT.